This TCR beta chain was observed in a study of cytomegalovirus exposure and HLA in healthy donors. The germline V and J ends were trimmed by 0 bases and 5 bases, with 16 bases remaining between them. The CDR3 has 16 residues. Germline CDR1 is SGHDN and CDR2 is FVKESK. The PCR contained 60 Vbeta and 13 Jbeta primers. The repertoire was sequenced with immunoSEQ multiplex PCR; TCRdb's copy has only in-frame clones and lacks some. The sample carries 90,000 to 110,000 clones, 13% to 15% recorded once. This clone occurred a few times. What it binds is unknown. Notes on the study in general: In a later analysis, V- and J-gene trimming of beta chains associated with a DCLRE1C missense variant, replicated independently.

The TCR comes from a female donor in good health and CMV-seronegative. The rearrangement joins TRBV14 to TRBJ2-5; a weak D match, TRBD2 (5 bases). Material for sequencing was PBMCs. CDR3 sequence reads: CASSQERAGLRETQYF. The CDR3 DNA follows: TGTGCCAGCAGCCAAGAAAGGGCGGGTCTGAGGGAGACCCAGTACTTC. The whole variable domain, filled in from reference TRBV14 and TRBJ2-5, reads EAGVTQFPSHSVIEKGQTVTLRCDPISGHDNLYWYRRVMGKEIKFLLHFVKESKQDESGMPNNRFLAERTGGTYSTLKVQPAELEDSGVYFCASSQERAGLRETQYFGPGTRLLVL.